This TCR beta chain was sequenced in a study of graft-versus-host responses after intestinal transplantation. Study as a whole: Recipients had transplants, and these were multivisceral, liver-intestinal, or isolated intestinal. All recipients got anti-thymocyte globulin induction, then tacrolimus and steroids for around three years.

Germline V gene data show CDR1 as SGDLS and CDR2 as YYNGEE. The CDR3 contains 18 residues. V lost 2 bases, J lost 0 bases, and 3 bases stayed unmatched. A note on this clone: The antigen is not known.

This table comes from immunoSEQ multiplex PCR, and its TCRdb copy is limited to in-frame clones, with some not included. The sample consists of roughly 93,000 clones, around 93% of them appearing once. Study outcomes and limitations: GvH clonotypes were identified within recipient marrow, with a subset emerging first in ileum or blood.

The chain recombines TRBV9 with TRBJ2-6; 12 positions agree with TRBD2. This sequence was found in a human donor who was the organ donor for an intestinal transplant. The source was unstimulated CD8+ T cells sorted from spleen or lymph node cells, collected before transplant. The CDR3 here is CASSVSSGGASGANVLTF. In nucleotides, the CDR3 is TGTGCCAGCAGCGTTTCTAGCGGGGGGGCCTCTGGGGCCAACGTCCTGACTTTC.